The 29 T cell receptor beta chains reported below all come from one sample, sequenced in a study of monozygotic twins with inflammatory bowel disease. TCRdb reanalyzed the 5' RACE reads, giving one entry per CDR3 protein sequence and no DNA. Seen in this sample are 200,000 to 250,000 distinct CDR3 sequences; the ten most common clones hold approximately 7.7%. Specimen: blood. All receptors come from a human donor with ulcerative colitis or Crohn's disease, or a healthy co-twin of an affected twin (not recorded which).

This chain connects TRBV30 to TRBJ2-1; TCRdb calls TRBD2, which cannot be checked without DNA. This CDR3 is built from 14 residues. CDR1 and CDR2 (germline): GTSNPN, SVGIG (reference sequence). The CDR3 spells CAWSLQGSWNEQFF. Drawing the rest from reference TRBV30 and TRBJ2-1, the complete variable domain is SQTIHQWPATLVQPVGSPLSLECTVEGTSNPNLYWYRQAAGRGLQLLFYSVGIGQISSEVPQNLSASRPQDRQFILSSKKLLLSDSGFYLCAWSLQGSWNEQFFGPGTRLTVL.

The chain combines TRBV28 with TRBJ1-1; lacking DNA, the TRBD1 call made by TCRdb goes unchecked. In germline, CDR1 is MDHEN, CDR2 SYDVKM. CDR3 length: 15 amino acids. The CDR3 loop reads CASRPPGSWGAEAFF.

The chain uses TRBV7-2 and TRBJ2-3; the D call of TRBD2 rests on TCRdb alone, since no DNA is present to check it. The CDR3 has 13 residues. Germline CDR1 reads SGHTA; CDR2 reads FQGNSA. The CDR3 sequence: CASSPARLDTQYF.

V gene TRBV5-1 combines with J gene TRBJ2-3; as DNA is missing, the TRBD2 call by TCRdb cannot be tested. The CDR3 runs to 16 residues. The germline V gene encodes CDR1 SGHRS and CDR2 YFSETQ. This CDR3 is CASSTGAVIVTDTQYF.

This rearrangement joins TRBV11-3 to TRBJ2-7; the TRBD1 assignment by TCRdb is unverifiable without DNA. The V gene's germline CDR1 is SGHNT and CDR2 YENEEA. The CDR3 has 15 amino acids. CDR3 loop: CASSPGQGAIDEQYF.

The chain carries TRBV10-3 and TRBJ2-1; TCRdb's assignment of TRBD1 cannot be checked, as there is no DNA. The CDR3 length is 13 residues. Germline-derived CDR1 and CDR2 are ENHRY and SYGVKD. CDR3 in amino acids: CAISEGDHGRPFF.

V usage is TRBV20-1 and J usage is TRBJ1-5; there is no DNA to check the TCRdb D call of TRBD1. Germline V gene lookup returns CDR1 DFQATT and CDR2 SNEGSKA (reference sequence). This CDR3 contains 15 residues. CDR3 sequence reads: CSASGGQGSNQPQHF.

V usage is TRBV28 and J usage is TRBJ2-7; TCRdb reports TRBD1, a call that lacks DNA to check it against. The CDR3 consists of 14 residues. Germline V gene data show CDR1 as MDHEN and CDR2 as SYDVKM. The CDR3 is CASSLRGRTEKQYF.

CDR3 region: CASSLAVAGRHTEAFF. The V gene is TRBV7-9, the J gene TRBJ1-1. Per germline, CDR1 SEHNR and CDR2 FQNEAQ (reference sequence). The CDR3 extends over 16 amino acids.

J is TRBJ1-1 and V is TRBV11-2. The CDR3 has 15 amino acids. The V gene's germline CDR1 is SGHAT and CDR2 FQNNGV. The CDR3 spells CASSFPSGGGTEAFF.

The V gene is TRBV5-5, the J gene TRBJ2-7; TCRdb selects TRBD1, and the lack of DNA leaves this call unchecked. The V gene's germline CDR1 is SGHKS and CDR2 YYEKEE (reference sequence). The CDR3 runs to 15 residues. CDR3 residues: CASSLVWGTDYEQYF.

The chain uses TRBV12-3 or TRBV12-4 and TRBJ1-1. The CDR3 totals 13 residues. CDR3 sequence reads: CASSLTRRSEAFF.

CDR3 protein: CASSLRMGQGARNEQFF. V usage is TRBV11-2 and J usage is TRBJ2-1; TCRdb's assignment of TRBD1 cannot be checked, as there is no DNA. The germline gives CDR1 SGHAT, CDR2 FQNNGV. The length of the CDR3 is 17 residues. The full variable domain, its missing parts supplied by reference TRBV11-2 and TRBJ2-1, is EAGVAQSPRYKIIEKRQSVAFWCNPISGHATLYWYQQILGQGPKLLIQFQNNGVVDDSQLPKDRFSAERLKGVDSTLKIQPAKLEDSAVYLCASSLRMGQGARNEQFFGPGTRLTVL.

V and J are TRBV20-1 and TRBJ2-4; with no DNA, the TCRdb D assignment of TRBD2 cannot be verified. The CDR3 is 14 amino acids. Germline lookup yields CDR1 DFQATT and CDR2 SNEGSKA (reference sequence). CDR3 protein: CSARGNFSPNMQYF.

The chain combines TRBV3-1 with TRBJ1-3; TCRdb's D call, TRBD1, is unchecked because there is no DNA. This CDR3 spans 18 amino acids. Germline V gene data show CDR1 as LGHDT and CDR2 as YNNKEL (reference sequence). This chain's CDR3 is CASSQEYFGGYNIDTIYF.

This chain links TRBV5-1 with TRBJ2-1. The germline gives CDR1 SGHRS, CDR2 YFSETQ. CDR3 length equals 11 residues. The chain's CDR3 is CASSYNNEQFF.

The chain recombines TRBV5-4 with TRBJ2-1. The CDR3 runs to 16 residues. Germline CDR1 is SGHNT and CDR2 is YYREEE (reference sequence). This CDR3 reads CASRKGDPGSYNEQFF.

This CDR3 reads CASSQVGGLSSYEQYF. This chain uses TRBV3-1 with TRBJ2-7; without DNA, the TCRdb call of TRBD1 cannot be checked. Germline V CDR1 and CDR2: LGHDT, YNNKEL (reference sequence). This CDR3 contains 16 residues.

The rearrangement joins TRBV20-1 to TRBJ2-1; TCRdb gives TRBD2 as the D gene, but with no DNA this cannot be confirmed. This CDR3 region has 13 residues. The V gene's germline CDR1 is DFQATT and CDR2 SNEGSKA (reference sequence). CDR3 region: CSALAGVLNEQFF.

The chain joins TRBV18 to TRBJ2-5; checking the TCRdb D call of TRBD1 is not possible without DNA. CDR1 and CDR2 from the germline V gene are KGHSH and LQKENI. The CDR3 runs 14 residues. The CDR3 here is CASSPTPGKETQYF.

This chain uses TRBV9 with TRBJ1-1; TCRdb's D call, TRBD1, is unchecked because there is no DNA. In germline, CDR1 is SGDLS, CDR2 YYNGEE. This CDR3 comprises 15 residues. The CDR3 protein is CASSPTGGVDTEAFF.

V is TRBV4-1 and J is TRBJ1-4. The V gene's germline CDR1 is MGHRA and CDR2 YSYEKL. The length of the CDR3 is 15 residues. This CDR3 is CASSQVSATNEKLFF.

The CDR3 loop is CASSVDDRSYTGELFF. This sequence joins TRBV9 and TRBJ2-2; TCRdb selects TRBD1, and the lack of DNA leaves this call unchecked. From germline, CDR1 is SGDLS and CDR2 YYNGEE. The CDR3 runs to 16 residues.

V is TRBV7-2 and J is TRBJ2-5; the D gene TCRdb calls, TRBD2, cannot be checked with no DNA. Per germline, CDR1 SGHTA and CDR2 FQGNSA. There are 17 residues in the CDR3. The CDR3 is CASSLVGGASGWETQYF.

The gene calls are TRBV20-1 and TRBJ1-6; checking the TCRdb D call of TRBD1 is not possible without DNA. Germline V gene lookup returns CDR1 DFQATT and CDR2 SNEGSKA (reference sequence). The CDR3 extends over 16 amino acids. The CDR3 sequence: CSVKYPAGAENSPLHF.

This chain joins TRBV19 and TRBJ2-3; TCRdb's D call, TRBD1, is unchecked because there is no DNA. CDR1 is LNHDA and CDR2 is SQIVND in the germline V gene (reference sequence). CDR3 size: 16 residues. The CDR3 sequence: CASSIYRGSGSDTQYF.

V usage is TRBV19 and J usage is TRBJ1-1; absent DNA, TCRdb's TRBD1 call cannot be checked. The CDR3 is 15 residues long. CDR1 and CDR2 (germline): LNHDA, SQIVND (reference sequence). Here the CDR3 reads CASRVGGATNTEAFF.

This sequence joins TRBV5-5 and TRBJ2-7; without DNA, the TCRdb call of TRBD1 cannot be checked. The CDR3 has 14 residues. Germline V gene lookup returns CDR1 SGHKS and CDR2 YYEKEE (reference sequence). The CDR3 protein is CASSVQGGTDEQYF.

CDR3 sequence: CASSPPPMLSRQYF. The rearrangement joins TRBV12-3 or TRBV12-4 to TRBJ2-3; TCRdb indicates TRBD2, and absent DNA this call remains unverified. The CDR3 is made up of 14 amino acids.